These 23 T cell receptor beta chains share one sample of origin, sequenced in a study of shared clonotypes between healthy human individuals. Clones were read by immunoSEQ multiplex PCR, and TCRdb kept only the in-frame ones, dropping some. The sample carries under 1 million clones, around 93% recorded once. The naive CD8 subset, CD45RO-negative cells positively selected for CCR7, excluded terminally differentiated effector memory CD45RA+ cells. The sample was naive CD8+ T cells sorted from blood. The receptors come from a young man in good health.

V is TRBV13 and J is TRBJ1-1, with D maybe TRBD1 (5 bases). The CDR3 is 16 residues long. The V end lost 3 bases, the J end lost 11 bases, and 25 bases lay between the germline ends. Germline lookup yields CDR1 PRHDT and CDR2 FYEKMQ (reference sequence). CDR3 sequence (DNA): TGTGCCAGCAGCTTGTTTGATGGGGGGTCGGGATCGACGGCTTTCTTT. Amino acid sequence: CASSLFDGGSGSTAFF.

The CDR3 sequence is CASSNWDNNEKLFF. The CDR3 DNA sequence: TGTGCCAGCAGCAATTGGGACAATAACGAAAAACTGTTTTTT. The chain is built from TRBV14 and TRBJ1-4; possible D gene TRBD1, 6 bases. The CDR3 sequence is 14 residues long. Germline CDR1 SGHDN, CDR2 FVKESK. Trimming removed 5 bases at V and 8 bases at J, with 15 bases between.

With regard to this clone: Sequence at one end of the junction differs from germline and may be a read error. The CDR3 protein is CASSLRLAELTSKTGELFF. CDR3 nucleotides: TGTGCCAGCAGTTTGAGACTAGCGGAACTCACGTCGAAGACCGGGGAGCTGTTTTTT. The chain recombines TRBV28 with TRBJ2-2; 9 bases are shared with TRBD2. The CDR3 runs 19 residues. CDR1 is MDHEN and CDR2 is SYDVKM in the germline V gene.

V and J are TRBV19 and TRBJ1-5; D uncertain. Germline V gene lookup returns CDR1 LNHDA and CDR2 SQIVND (reference sequence). V was pared by 9 bases and J by 5 bases, with 29 bases between. There are 18 residues in the CDR3. The CDR3 protein is CASAPLTAGGPSYQPQHF. DNA of the CDR3: TGTGCCAGCGCCCCACTCACCGCGGGTGGTCCAAGCTATCAGCCCCAGCATTTT.

The chain joins TRBV7-2 to TRBJ2-2, with D perhaps TRBD1 or TRBD2 (5 bases each). From germline, CDR1 is SGHTA and CDR2 FQGNSA. The CDR3 is 16 residues long. Trimming shortened V by 0 bases and J by 6 bases, and 14 bases separated the two germline ends. The CDR3 nucleotides read TGTGCCAGCAGCTTAGCGGGAGAGTGGGACCCCGGGGAGCTGTTTTTT. This translates into CASSLAGEWDPGELFF.

This clone was detected only a few times. Distinct nucleotide sequences in the sample also encode this CDR3. The rearrangement joins TRBV7-9 to TRBJ2-7; 7 positions match TRBD1. Germline V gives CDR1 SEHNR, CDR2 FQNEAQ (reference sequence). The CDR3 covers 14 residues. Germline trimming cut 5 bases from V and 3 bases from J; bases unmatched to any gene: 7. CDR3 region: CASSPRDSLYEQYF. The CDR3 bases are TGTGCCAGCAGCCCCCGGGACAGCCTCTACGAGCAGTACTTC.

The rearrangement uses TRBV9 and TRBJ2-3, with D possibly matching TRBD2 (5 bases). The germline CDR1 and CDR2 sequences are SGDLS and YYNGEE. V was shortened by 4 bases and J by 0 bases, with 9 bases between the two germline ends. The CDR3 consists of 14 residues. This CDR3 is CASSREGSTDTQYF. CDR3 DNA: TGTGCCAGCAGCCGAGAGGGAAGCACAGATACGCAGTATTTT.

This chain uses TRBV28 with TRBJ1-2; D might be TRBD1 (6 bases). Germline loops: CDR1 MDHEN, CDR2 SYDVKM. There are 16 residues in the CDR3. V was pared by 6 bases and J by 4 bases, with 21 bases between. In DNA form, the CDR3 reads TGTGCCAGCAGCACCTTCAGGGGCAAGGATGGCTATGGCTACACCTTC. Protein sequence: CASSTFRGKDGYGYTF.

The J gene is TRBJ1-5, the V gene TRBV19, with TRBD1 matching 8 bases. The length of the CDR3 is 16 residues. Germline loops: CDR1 LNHDA, CDR2 SQIVND (reference sequence). V lost 5 bases and J lost 3; bases outside the gene matches: 9. The CDR3 sequence is CASSPVQGAVNQPQHF. CDR3 coding DNA: TGTGCCAGTAGTCCCGTCCAGGGGGCGGTCAATCAGCCCCAGCATTTT.

Regarding this clone: One end of the junction fails to match germline, which may point to a read error. The rearrangement uses TRBV7-9 and TRBJ2-1; 7 nucleotides align to TRBD1. CDR3 length: 16 amino acids. Germline-derived CDR1 and CDR2 are SEHNR and FQNEAQ (reference sequence). DNA of the CDR3: TGTGCCAGCAGCTCCACAGGGGAGAGCTCCTACAATGAGCAGCTCTTC. Amino acids: CASSSTGESSYNEQLF. The entire variable domain, with the rest obtained from reference TRBV7-9 and TRBJ2-1, is as follows: DTGVSQNPRHKITKRGQNVTFRCDPISEHNRLYWYRQTLGQGPEFLTYFQNEAQLEKSRLLSDRFSAERPKGSFSTLEIQRTEQGDSAMYLCASSSTGESSYNEQLFGPGTRLTVL.

This clone has more than one count but fewer than ten. This sequence joins TRBV7-9 and TRBJ2-2; D possibly corresponds to TRBD1 (6 bases). Germline CDR1 reads SEHNR; CDR2 reads FQNEAQ (reference sequence). This CDR3 spans 17 amino acids. Trimming stripped 4 bases from V and 7 bases from J, with 22 bases between. The CDR3: CASSSRIGGVRGGELFF. Here the CDR3 DNA reads TGTGCCAGCAGCTCCCGGATAGGGGGAGTCAGAGGCGGGGAGCTGTTTTTT.

The chain combines TRBV11-2 with TRBJ2-3, with 7 bases aligning to TRBD1. CDR3 size: 16 residues. The V gene's germline CDR1 is SGHAT and CDR2 FQNNGV. V shed 1 base, J shed 5 bases, and the junction held 9 bases outside the gene matches. The CDR3 DNA follows: TGTGCCAGCAGCTTAGTTCCAGGGGGATATGGAGATACGCAGTATTTT. Translation: CASSLVPGGYGDTQYF.

This chain uses TRBV27 with TRBJ2-3; either TRBD1 or TRBD2 may supply D (6 bases each). Deletions cut 6 bases from V and 2 bases from J, with 15 bases between. CDR3 length: 15 amino acids. Germline assignment: CDR1 MNHEY and CDR2 SMNVEV (reference sequence). In DNA form, the CDR3 reads TGTGCCAGCAGCACGCGGGACACTTACACAGATACGCAGTATTTT. This encodes CASSTRDTYTDTQYF.

CDR3 bases: TGTGCCAGCACCCCTATTTCGGGAAATTACAATGAGCAGTTCTTC. It yields the protein CASTPISGNYNEQFF. The chain uses TRBV5-8 and TRBJ2-1; D perhaps matches TRBD2 (5 bases). CDR1 is SGHTS and CDR2 is YDEGEE in the germline V gene. CDR3 length: 15 amino acids. Deletions cut 6 bases from V and 4 bases from J, with 17 bases between.

This CDR3 reads CASSLALSTGNTIYF. CDR3 DNA: TGTGCCAGCAGCTTAGCGCTGTCCACTGGAAACACCATATATTTT. J is TRBJ1-3 and V is TRBV7-2, with D uncertain. CDR3 length: 15 amino acids. Trimming pared 0 bases from V and 2 bases from J, leaving 8 bases between. Germline V gives CDR1 SGHTA, CDR2 FQGNSA. The variable domain in full, completed from reference TRBV7-2 and TRBJ1-3, reads GAGVSQSPSNKVTEKGKDVELRCDPISGHTALYWYRQSLGQGLEFLIYFQGNSAPDKSGLPSDRFSAERTGGSVSTLTIQRTQQEDSAVYLCASSLALSTGNTIYFGEGSWLTVV.

The chain recombines TRBV19 with TRBJ2-1, with 15 bases matching TRBD2. V lost 9 bases to trimming and J lost 1 base; unmatched junction nucleotides: 4. Germline lookup yields CDR1 LNHDA and CDR2 SQIVND (reference sequence). The CDR3 contains 16 residues. CDR3 amino acids: CASGLAGGLSYNEQFF. For the CDR3, the DNA is TGTGCCAGCGGACTAGCGGGAGGGCTTTCCTACAATGAGCAGTTCTTC.

V gene TRBV19 combines with J gene TRBJ2-1; TRBD2 matches at 13 bases. V was pared by 5 bases and J by 6 bases, with 4 bases of the junction left unmatched. CDR1 is LNHDA and CDR2 is SQIVND in the germline V gene (reference sequence). This CDR3 has 15 amino acids. The CDR3 spells CASSVGLAGANEQFF. The CDR3 nucleotides are TGTGCCAGTAGTGTCGGACTAGCGGGAGCCAATGAGCAGTTCTTC.

The chain joins TRBV5-8 to TRBJ2-2, with D unresolved. This CDR3 spans 15 amino acids. Germline V lookup: CDR1 SGHTS, CDR2 YDEGEE. V was cut by 4 bases and J by 0 bases, with 10 bases left in between. CDR3 DNA: TGTGCCAGCAGCCATGGTGTGGCGAACACCGGGGAGCTGTTTTTT. Its protein product is CASSHGVANTGELFF.

As to this clone: This specimen includes other DNA sequences encoding the same CDR3. The chain employs TRBV18 and TRBJ2-3; no clear D gene. The V gene lost 3 bases and the J gene lost 2 bases, with 6 bases spanning the gap. CDR1 and CDR2 (germline): KGHSH, LQKENI. The CDR3 covers 13 residues. DNA for the CDR3: TGTGCCAGCTCACCGAGTAACACAGATACGCAGTATTTT. Protein sequence: CASSPSNTDTQYF.

This clone has a single count. This CDR3 is also generated by other DNA sequences in the sample. V gene TRBV29-1 combines with J gene TRBJ2-3; TRBD2 agrees at 7 bases. V lost 3 bases to trimming and J lost 0 bases; unmatched junction nucleotides: 0. The CDR3 totals 13 residues. The V gene's germline CDR1 is SQVTM and CDR2 ANQGSEA. For the CDR3, the DNA is TGCAGCGTTGAGGGGGGGAGCACAGATACGCAGTATTTT. The encoded protein is CSVEGGSTDTQYF.

The chain is built from TRBV6-5 and TRBJ1-2; 12 nucleotides align to TRBD1. The J segment lost 8 bases and the V segment lost 6 bases, leaving 10 bases of the junction unmatched. Germline CDR1 reads MNHEY; CDR2 reads SVGAGI. This CDR3 has 15 residues. The CDR3 here is CASSRSPGTGGGYTF. In nucleotides, the CDR3 is TGTGCCAGCAGCCGTTCCCCCGGGACAGGGGGCGGCTACACCTTC.

V is TRBV28 and J is TRBJ2-3, with D possibly TRBD1 on 6 matching bases. Germline lookup yields CDR1 MDHEN and CDR2 SYDVKM. V was trimmed by 7 bases and J by 1 base, leaving 9 bases between them. This CDR3 has 13 residues. The CDR3 reads CASTDRRTDTQYF. The CDR3 region has the DNA TGTGCCAGCACCGACAGGCGCACAGATACGCAGTATTTT.

Only one count was recorded for this clone. In DNA, the CDR3 is TGTGCCAGCAGTTTAGCGGGGGAATCCTACGAGCAGTACTTC. Translation: CASSLAGESYEQYF. This chain connects TRBV27 to TRBJ2-7; 7 nucleotides match TRBD2. CDR1 is MNHEY and CDR2 is SMNVEV in the germline V gene (reference sequence). Unmatched junction bases numbered 2, after V lost 2 bases and J lost 1 base. The CDR3 length is 14 residues.